This T cell receptor (beta chain) was captured in a study of vaccination and CD4 T cells after COVID-19. Cultured CD4+ T-cell DNA underwent Oncomine TCR Beta short-read sequencing. Cultures of CD4+ T cells served as the source for extracting genomic DNA. TCRdb processed the PCR reads anew with MiXCR; each CDR3 protein has one entry. The sample has over 7,500 distinct CDR3 sequences, less than 55% seen once. There are a few counts of this clonotype. Antigen specificity is unknown. The CDR3 spans 14 residues. The treatment was: roughly 11-day PBMC culture with coronavirus spike peptide pools or control peptides (ViraFEST assay). CD4+ T cells that came from the unexposed donor were collected before the COVID-19 pandemic (2011-2018).

The clonotype comes from a human donor in good health. The source material was CD4+ T cells from blood, cultured in vitro. This sequence joins TRBV21-1 and TRBJ2-7; the table's D call of TRBD2 was not tested on the DNA. TRBV21-1 is assigned pseudogene status. CDR3 loop: CASSALQGTIEQYF. In nucleotides, the CDR3 is TGTGCCAGCAGCGCACTCCAAGGGACTATAGAGCAGTACTTC.